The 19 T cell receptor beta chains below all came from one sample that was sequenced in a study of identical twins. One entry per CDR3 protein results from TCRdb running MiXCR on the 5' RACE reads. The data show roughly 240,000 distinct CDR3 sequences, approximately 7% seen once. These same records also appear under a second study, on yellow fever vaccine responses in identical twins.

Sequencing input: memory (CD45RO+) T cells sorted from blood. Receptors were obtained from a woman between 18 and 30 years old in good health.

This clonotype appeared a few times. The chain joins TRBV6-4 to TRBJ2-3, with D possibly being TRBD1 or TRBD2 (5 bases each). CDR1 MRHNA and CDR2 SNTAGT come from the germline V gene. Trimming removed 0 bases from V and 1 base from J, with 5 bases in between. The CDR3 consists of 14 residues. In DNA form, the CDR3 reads TGTGCCAGCAGTGACTCGGGGGGCACAGATACGCAGTATTTT. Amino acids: CASSDSGGTDTQYF.

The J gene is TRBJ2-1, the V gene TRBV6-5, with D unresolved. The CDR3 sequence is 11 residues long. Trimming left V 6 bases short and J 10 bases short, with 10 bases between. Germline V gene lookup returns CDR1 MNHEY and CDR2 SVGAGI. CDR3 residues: CASRSGREQFF. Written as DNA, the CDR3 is TGTGCCAGCAGGTCGGGCAGGGAGCAGTTCTTC.

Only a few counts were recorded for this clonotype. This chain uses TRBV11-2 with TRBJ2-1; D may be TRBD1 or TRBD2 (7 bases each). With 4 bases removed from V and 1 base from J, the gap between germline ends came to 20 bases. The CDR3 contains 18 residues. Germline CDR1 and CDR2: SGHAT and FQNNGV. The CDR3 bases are TGTGCCAGCAGCTCAGGGGGGAGGGCCATTCGTTCCTACAATGAGCAGTTCTTC. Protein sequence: CASSSGGRAIRSYNEQFF. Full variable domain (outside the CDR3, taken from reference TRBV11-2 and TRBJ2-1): EAGVAQSPRYKIIEKRQSVAFWCNPISGHATLYWYQQILGQGPKLLIQFQNNGVVDDSQLPKDRFSAERLKGVDSTLKIQPAKLEDSAVYLCASSSGGRAIRSYNEQFFGPGTRLTVL.

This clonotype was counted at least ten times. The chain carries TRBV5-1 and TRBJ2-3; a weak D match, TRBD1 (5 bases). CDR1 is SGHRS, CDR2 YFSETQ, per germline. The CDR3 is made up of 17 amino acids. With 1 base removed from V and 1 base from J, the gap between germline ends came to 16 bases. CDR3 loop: CASSLLPTTVRTDTQYF. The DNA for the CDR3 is TGCGCCAGCAGCTTGCTGCCTACGACAGTCCGCACAGATACGCAGTATTTT.

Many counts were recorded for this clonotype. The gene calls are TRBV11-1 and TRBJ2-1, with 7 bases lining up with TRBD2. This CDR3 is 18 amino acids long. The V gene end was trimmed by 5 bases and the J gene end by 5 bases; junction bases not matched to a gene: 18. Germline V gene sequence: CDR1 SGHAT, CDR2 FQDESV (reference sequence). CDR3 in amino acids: CASSPSGGTRDWNNEQFF. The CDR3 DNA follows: TGTGCCAGCAGCCCCTCGGGAGGAACGCGGGACTGGAACAATGAGCAGTTCTTC.

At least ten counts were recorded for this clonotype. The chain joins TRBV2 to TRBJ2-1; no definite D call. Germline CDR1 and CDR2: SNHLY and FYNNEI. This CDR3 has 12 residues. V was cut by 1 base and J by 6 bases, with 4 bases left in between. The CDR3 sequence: CASSEGGNEQFF. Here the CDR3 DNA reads TGTGCCAGCAGTGAAGGAGGCAATGAGCAGTTCTTC.

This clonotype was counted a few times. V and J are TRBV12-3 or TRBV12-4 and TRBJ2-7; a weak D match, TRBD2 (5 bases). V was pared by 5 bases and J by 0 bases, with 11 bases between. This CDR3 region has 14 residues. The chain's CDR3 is CASSQDLNSYEQYF. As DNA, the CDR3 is TGTGCCAGCAGTCAGGACTTAAACTCCTACGAGCAGTACTTC.

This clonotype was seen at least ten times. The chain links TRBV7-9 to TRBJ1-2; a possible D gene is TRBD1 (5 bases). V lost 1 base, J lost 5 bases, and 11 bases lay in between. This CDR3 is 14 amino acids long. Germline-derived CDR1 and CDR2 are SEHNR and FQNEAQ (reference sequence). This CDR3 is CASSLGQLGYGYTF. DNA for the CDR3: TGTGCCAGCAGCTTAGGACAGCTGGGGTATGGCTACACCTTC.

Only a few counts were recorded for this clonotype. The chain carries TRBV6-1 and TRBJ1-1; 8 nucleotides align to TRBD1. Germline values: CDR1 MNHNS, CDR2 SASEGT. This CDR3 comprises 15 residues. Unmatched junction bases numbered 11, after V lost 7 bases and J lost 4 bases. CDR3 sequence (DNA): TGTGCCAGCAAGGACAGGGTGGGCTTGGGCACTGAAGCTTTCTTT. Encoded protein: CASKDRVGLGTEAFF.

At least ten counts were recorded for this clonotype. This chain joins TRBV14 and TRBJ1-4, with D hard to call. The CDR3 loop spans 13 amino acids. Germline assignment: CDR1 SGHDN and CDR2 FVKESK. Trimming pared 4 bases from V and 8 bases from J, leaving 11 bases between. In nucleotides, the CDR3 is TGTGCCAGCAGCCTCCGACAAGCCGAAAAACTGTTTTTT. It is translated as CASSLRQAEKLFF.

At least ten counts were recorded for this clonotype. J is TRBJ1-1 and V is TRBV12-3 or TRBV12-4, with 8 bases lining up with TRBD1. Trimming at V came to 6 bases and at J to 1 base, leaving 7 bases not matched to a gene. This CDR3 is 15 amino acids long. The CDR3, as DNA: TGTGCCAGCAGATCCGGGACAGGAAGGAACACTGAAGCTTTCTTT. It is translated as CASRSGTGRNTEAFF.

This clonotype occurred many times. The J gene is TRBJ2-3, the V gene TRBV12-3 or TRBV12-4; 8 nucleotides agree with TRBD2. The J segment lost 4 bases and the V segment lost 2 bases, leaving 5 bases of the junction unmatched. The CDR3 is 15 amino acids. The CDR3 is CASSLSGGQADTQYF. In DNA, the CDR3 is TGTGCCAGCAGTTTATCGGGAGGGCAGGCAGATACGCAGTATTTT.

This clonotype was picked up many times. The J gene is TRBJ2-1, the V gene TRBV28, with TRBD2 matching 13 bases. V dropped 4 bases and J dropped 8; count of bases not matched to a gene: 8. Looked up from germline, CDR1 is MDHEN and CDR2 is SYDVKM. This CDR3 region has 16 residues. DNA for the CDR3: TGTGCCAGCAGTTCCGGACTAGCGGGAGTTGTGTATGAGCAGTTCTTC. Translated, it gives CASSSGLAGVVYEQFF.

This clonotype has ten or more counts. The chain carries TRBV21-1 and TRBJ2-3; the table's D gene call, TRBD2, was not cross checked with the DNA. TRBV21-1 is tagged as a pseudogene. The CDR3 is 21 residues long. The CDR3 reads CASSKRSLNLTSGRETDTQYF. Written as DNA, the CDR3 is TGTGCCAGCAGCAAAAGGTCCTTAAATCTGACTAGCGGGAGAGAGACAGATACGCAGTATTTT.

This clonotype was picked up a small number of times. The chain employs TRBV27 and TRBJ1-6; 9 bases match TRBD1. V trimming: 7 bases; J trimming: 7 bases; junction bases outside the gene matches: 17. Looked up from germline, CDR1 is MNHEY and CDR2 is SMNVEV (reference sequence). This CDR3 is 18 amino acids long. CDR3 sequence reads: CASTRSGTGRAANSPLHF. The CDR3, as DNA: TGTGCCAGCACCCGGTCTGGGACAGGGCGCGCAGCGAATTCACCCCTCCACTTT.

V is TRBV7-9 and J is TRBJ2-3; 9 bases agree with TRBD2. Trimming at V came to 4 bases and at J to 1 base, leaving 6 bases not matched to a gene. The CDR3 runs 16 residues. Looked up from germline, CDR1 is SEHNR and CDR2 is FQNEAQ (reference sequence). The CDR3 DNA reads TGTGCCAGCAGCTCCCCAGCGGGGGGACGCACAGATACGCAGTATTTT. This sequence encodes CASSSPAGGRTDTQYF.

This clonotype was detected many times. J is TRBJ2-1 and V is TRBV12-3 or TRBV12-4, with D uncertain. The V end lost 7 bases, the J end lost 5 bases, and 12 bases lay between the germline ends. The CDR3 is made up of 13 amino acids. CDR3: CASNNGRHNEQFF. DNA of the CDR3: TGTGCCAGCAATAATGGCAGACACAATGAGCAGTTCTTC.

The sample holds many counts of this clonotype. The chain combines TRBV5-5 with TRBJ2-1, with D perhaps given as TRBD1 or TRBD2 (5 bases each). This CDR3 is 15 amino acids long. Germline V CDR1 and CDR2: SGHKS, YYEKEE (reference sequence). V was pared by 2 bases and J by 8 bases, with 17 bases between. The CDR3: CASSLDPGAQYEQFF. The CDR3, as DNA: TGTGCCAGCAGCTTAGACCCCGGGGCCCAATATGAGCAGTTCTTC.

CDR3 nucleotides: TGTGCCAGCAGTTCACCGGGACTAGCGGGTTACGAGCAGTACTTC. This gives the protein CASSSPGLAGYEQYF. The rearrangement uses TRBV28 and TRBJ2-7; TRBD2 matches at 12 bases. After removal of 4 bases from V and 4 bases from J, the junction contained 5 bases not matched to a gene. The V gene's germline CDR1 is MDHEN and CDR2 SYDVKM. The CDR3 loop spans 15 amino acids.